These 4 T cell receptor beta chains share one sample of origin, sequenced in a study of T-cell reconstitution after alpha-beta-depleted transplantation in children. The library targeted TCRbeta and was prepared with unique molecular identifiers. TCRdb ran MiXCR on the PCR reads and lists one entry per CDR3 protein. The top ten hold roughly 5% of the sample, which has about 870,000 distinct CDR3 sequences, under 20% seen once. Sequences were derived from PBMCs, mostly from graft donor cells, sampled 360 days after TCRalphabeta/CD19-depleted stem cell transplant. The receptors come from a male patient aged 10 to 17 who had a stem cell transplant for acute lymphoblastic leukemia, so the T cells may come from the graft donor.

This clonotype has a handful of counts. This sequence joins TRBV9 and TRBJ2-1; D is unclear. The CDR3 spans 17 residues. V lost 4 bases and J lost 0, with 17 bases in between. Germline CDR1 SGDLS, CDR2 YYNGEE. Here the CDR3 reads CASSPRWGHFSYNEQFF. Here the CDR3 DNA reads TGTGCCAGCAGCCCCCGGTGGGGTCATTTCTCCTACAATGAGCAGTTCTTC. Based on the CDR3 plus reference TRBV9 and TRBJ2-1, the full variable domain is DSGVTQTPKHLITATGQRVTLRCSPRSGDLSVYWYQQSLDQGLQFLIQYYNGEERAKGNILERFSAQQFPDLHSELNLSSLELGDSALYFCASSPRWGHFSYNEQFFGPGTRLTVL.

This clonotype was recorded a few times. The gene calls are TRBV20-1 and TRBJ1-1; D remains unclear. V lost 0 bases and J 7 bases, leaving 15 bases between the germline ends. The CDR3 runs to 14 residues. CDR1 and CDR2 (germline): DFQATT, SNEGSKA (reference sequence). The CDR3 DNA is TGCAGTGCTAGAGATATGGTTTACGTCGTTGAAGCTTTCTTT. Its translation: CSARDMVYVVEAFF.

Only a few counts were recorded for this clonotype. The chain has TRBV5-1 and TRBJ2-1; TRBD2 matches at 10 bases. The V gene's germline CDR1 is SGHRS and CDR2 YFSETQ. V lost 0 bases, J lost 5 bases, and 2 bases stayed unmatched. The CDR3 length is 15 residues. CDR3 residues: CASSLEREGHNEQFF. CDR3 nucleotide sequence: TGCGCCAGCAGCTTGGAGCGGGAGGGCCACAATGAGCAGTTCTTC.

This clonotype was detected only a few times. The gene calls are TRBV29-1 and TRBJ2-4; a possible D gene is TRBD2 (6 bases). The CDR3 runs to 16 residues. Looked up from germline, CDR1 is SQVTM and CDR2 is ANQGSEA. Between the trimmed V and J ends, which lost 6 bases and 2 bases, there was a span of 20 bases. CDR3 DNA sequence: TGCAGCGTAGAACCCGCCCTGGGGGGATCCAAAAACATTCAGTACTTC. Translated: CSVEPALGGSKNIQYF.